What follows is one T cell receptor (beta chain) and its context. This sample was included in a study of blood T cell repertoires in COVID-19. Whole-study context: Specimens from acute and convalescent COVID-19 originated in the United States, Italy and Spain. T cells, B-cell-depleted T cells, or PBMCs provided the cDNA or gDNA that served as material.

Trimming took 2 bases from V and 4 from J; bases not matched to a gene: 0. Germline V gene sequence: CDR1 MNHEY, CDR2 SMNVEV (reference sequence). The CDR3 extends over 13 amino acids. In the study's own analysis: Nucleated cell number was recorded as an estimate derived from reference gene primer amplification. The data were produced by immunoSEQ multiplex PCR, yet TCRdb's version contains in-frame clones alone and is incomplete. V, J and clone size derive from that table, while D and trimming were established from the DNA sequence. The table lists about 170,000 clones, approximately 92% of them singletons, with approximately 4.9% in the top ten. Seattle cases were enrolled at active infection and followed longitudinally.

The chain employs TRBV27 and TRBJ1-1; 8 nucleotides match TRBD1. The clonotype comes from a man aged 25-45 years with COVID-19, enrolled during active disease. Specimen: peripheral blood. CDR3 sequence: CASSLQGATEAFF. The CDR3 nucleotides read TGTGCCAGCAGTTTACAGGGGGCCACTGAAGCTTTCTTT.